A selection of T cell receptor beta chains follows, all from one sample in a study of T cells in Graves' hyperthyroidism and ophthalmopathy. A single record per CDR3 protein comes from TCRdb applying MiXCR to the multiplex PCR reads. Among a few hundred thousand distinct CDR3 sequences listed, approximately 15% were seen once. Sequencing input: blood. The source is a woman aged 30 to 39 with Graves' hyperthyroidism. Each CDR3 is given with its conserved first and last residue. A D gene is named only where the DNA matches it firmly. Not every row has a clone size; where given, it reads once, few, many or a size class.

D gene: -
J gene: TRBJ2-1
CDR3 length: 14
clone size: -
V gene: TRBV9
CDR3 DNA: TGTGCCAGCAGCGTTTTTTCCTCCTACAATGAGCAGTTCTTC
CDR3 protein: CASSVFSSYNEQFF

D gene: TRBD1
J gene: TRBJ1-3
CDR3 length: 14
clone size: many
V gene: TRBV30
CDR3 DNA: TGTGCCTGGAGTGCGACAGGGTCTGGAAACACCATATATTTT
CDR3 protein: CAWSATGSGNTIYF

D gene: -
J gene: TRBJ2-1
CDR3 length: 13
clone size: many
V gene: TRBV18
CDR3 DNA: TGTGCCAGCTCACCATTGGGGGACAATGAGCAGTTCTTC
CDR3 protein: CASSPLGDNEQFF

D gene: TRBD2
J gene: TRBJ2-1
CDR3 length: 14
clone size: few
V gene: TRBV4-1
CDR3 DNA: TGCGCCAGCAGCCAAGATCTTTGGGGTAGCGGGGGGTTCTTC
CDR3 protein: CASSQDLWGSGGFF

D gene: -
J gene: TRBJ2-2
CDR3 length: 13
clone size: many
V gene: TRBV5-1
CDR3 DNA: TGCGCCAGCAGCTTGTCGGGCACCGGGGAGCTGTTTTTT
CDR3 protein: CASSLSGTGELFF

D gene: -
J gene: TRBJ2-3
CDR3 length: 16
clone size: many
V gene: TRBV7-3
CDR3 DNA: TGTGCCAGCAGTCCTATTGGGGGGTTAGGCACAGATACGCAGTATTTT
CDR3 protein: CASSPIGGLGTDTQYF

D gene: -
J gene: TRBJ2-7
CDR3 length: 16
clone size: many
V gene: TRBV4-1
CDR3 DNA: TGCGCCAGCAGCCAAGTTGGGACCCCGGGCTCCTACGAGCAGTACTTC
CDR3 protein: CASSQVGTPGSYEQYF

D gene: -
J gene: TRBJ2-3
CDR3 length: 15
clone size: many
V gene: TRBV10-1
CDR3 DNA: TGCGCCAGCAGTGAGACTAGCTCTCTTACAGATACGCAGTATTTT
CDR3 protein: CASSETSSLTDTQYF

D gene: -
J gene: TRBJ2-7
CDR3 length: 13
clone size: many
V gene: TRBV7-2
CDR3 DNA: TGTGCCAGCAGCGATTCGGTCAACTACGAGCAGTACTTC
CDR3 protein: CASSDSVNYEQYF

D gene: -
J gene: TRBJ2-1
CDR3 length: 14
clone size: few
V gene: TRBV7-9
CDR3 DNA: TGTGCCAGCAGCTTAGATCTGAGCTACAATGAGCAGTTCTTC
CDR3 protein: CASSLDLSYNEQFF

D gene: -
J gene: TRBJ2-7
CDR3 length: 15
clone size: many
V gene: TRBV11-2
CDR3 DNA: TGTGCCAGCAGCCCTCGGACAGAGCGCCTACTAGAGCAGTACTTC
CDR3 protein: CASSPRTERLLEQYF

D gene: -
J gene: TRBJ2-3
CDR3 length: 12
clone size: many
V gene: TRBV20-1
CDR3 DNA: TGCAGTGCTACACAGGGTCCAGATACGCAGTATTTT
CDR3 protein: CSATQGPDTQYF

D gene: -
J gene: TRBJ1-3
CDR3 length: 17
clone size: few
V gene: TRBV24-1
CDR3 DNA: TGTGCCACCAGTGAACCCAGGTTACCGGTCTCTGGAAACACCATATATTTT
CDR3 protein: CATSEPRLPVSGNTIYF

D gene: TRBD2
J gene: TRBJ2-1
CDR3 length: 16
clone size: few
V gene: TRBV19
CDR3 DNA: TGTGCCAGTAGTATAGGGGCTAGCGGGAGGGTCGATGAGCAGTTCTTC
CDR3 protein: CASSIGASGRVDEQFF

D gene: TRBD1
J gene: TRBJ1-1
CDR3 length: 19
clone size: -
V gene: TRBV28
CDR3 DNA: TGTGCCAGCACCTCCCTTTCCGGGACAGTCTATACCATGAACACTGAAGCTTTCTTT
CDR3 protein: CASTSLSGTVYTMNTEAFF

D gene: -
J gene: TRBJ2-7
CDR3 length: 13
clone size: many
V gene: TRBV6-1
CDR3 DNA: TGTGCCAGCAGTGATCGACGGCCTTACGAGCAGTACTTC
CDR3 protein: CASSDRRPYEQYF

D gene: -
J gene: TRBJ2-5
CDR3 length: 12
clone size: few
V gene: TRBV20-1
CDR3 DNA: TGCAGTGCTAGAGTAGGGGCTCAGACCCAGTACTTC
CDR3 protein: CSARVGAQTQYF

D gene: TRBD1
J gene: TRBJ1-1
CDR3 length: 15
clone size: many
V gene: TRBV10-3
CDR3 DNA: TGTGCCATCAGTGCAGACAGGGTATGGAACACTGAAGCTTTCTTT
CDR3 protein: CAISADRVWNTEAFF

D gene: -
J gene: TRBJ2-5
CDR3 length: 14
clone size: many
V gene: TRBV12-3/TRBV12-4
CDR3 DNA: TGTGCCAGCAGCCCGGGTGGAGCGCCCGGGGCCCAGTACTTC
CDR3 protein: CASSPGGAPGAQYF

D gene: -
J gene: TRBJ1-5
CDR3 length: 14
clone size: many
V gene: TRBV20-1
CDR3 DNA: TGCAGTGCTAGTCGTCCGGAGAGCAATCAGCCCCAGCATTTT
CDR3 protein: CSASRPESNQPQHF

D gene: -
J gene: TRBJ2-3
CDR3 length: 12
clone size: many
V gene: TRBV30
CDR3 DNA: TGTGCCTGGAAAGCCGTTACAGATACGCAGTATTTT
CDR3 protein: CAWKAVTDTQYF

D gene: TRBD2
J gene: TRBJ2-1
CDR3 length: 17
clone size: many
V gene: TRBV11-3
CDR3 DNA: TGTGCCAGCAGCTTAGGAATTAGCGGGAGTGGGTACAATGAGCAGTTCTTC
CDR3 protein: CASSLGISGSGYNEQFF

D gene: -
J gene: TRBJ1-1
CDR3 length: 13
clone size: few
V gene: TRBV29-1
CDR3 DNA: TGCAGCGTTGATAGCCAAGCCCACACTGAAGCTTTCTTT
CDR3 protein: CSVDSQAHTEAFF

D gene: TRBD1
J gene: TRBJ1-2
CDR3 length: 15
clone size: many
V gene: TRBV12-3/TRBV12-4
CDR3 DNA: TGTGCCAGCATTTTCCAGACAGGGACTAACTATGGCTACACCTTC
CDR3 protein: CASIFQTGTNYGYTF

D gene: TRBD2
J gene: TRBJ2-7
CDR3 length: 17
clone size: -
V gene: TRBV20-1
CDR3 DNA: TGCAGTGCTAGAGATCGGTTGAGGGGACTATCTTTAGGCGAGCAGTACTTC
CDR3 protein: CSARDRLRGLSLGEQYF

D gene: TRBD2
J gene: TRBJ2-2
CDR3 length: 17
clone size: -
V gene: TRBV11-2
CDR3 DNA: TGTGCCAGCAGCCCCCTTCAAGGACTAGCGAACACCGGGGAGCTGTTTTTT
CDR3 protein: CASSPLQGLANTGELFF

D gene: -
J gene: TRBJ1-1
CDR3 length: 14
clone size: few
V gene: TRBV27
CDR3 DNA: TGTGCCAGCAGTTTGAACTTTGGGAACACTGAAGCTTTCTTT
CDR3 protein: CASSLNFGNTEAFF

D gene: -
J gene: TRBJ1-3
CDR3 length: 14
clone size: -
V gene: TRBV9
CDR3 DNA: TGTGCCAGCAGCGTAGGGGTTGAGGGAAACACCATATATTTT
CDR3 protein: CASSVGVEGNTIYF

D gene: -
J gene: TRBJ1-5
CDR3 length: 14
clone size: many
V gene: TRBV12-3/TRBV12-4
CDR3 DNA: TGTGCCAGCAGGACACGGGTAGGCAATCAGCCCCAGCATTTT
CDR3 protein: CASRTRVGNQPQHF